This TCR beta chain was obtained from a study of blood T cell repertoires in COVID-19. At the level of the study: From the United States, Italy and Spain came samples of acute and convalescent COVID-19. T cells, B-cell-depleted T cells, or PBMCs supplied cDNA or gDNA.

Germline V lookup: CDR1 SGHVS, CDR2 FQNEAQ. This CDR3 is built from 12 residues. The V end lost 5 bases, the J end lost 4 bases, and 8 bases lay between the germline ends. How the authors handled the data: Amplification with reference gene primers provided the estimates of nucleated cell counts. Sequencing used immunoSEQ multiplex PCR; TCRdb keeps in-frame clones, though not all of them. For V, J and clone size, that table is used; D and trimming come from the DNA. The sample shows about 88,000 clones, approximately 89% of them seen only once. This rearrangement joins TRBV7-8 to TRBJ1-2; perhaps TRBD1 as D (5 bases). The specimen sequenced was peripheral blood. The receptor was derived from an older man with acute or convalescent COVID-19. In nucleotides, the CDR3 is TGTGCCAGCAGCCCCCAGGGCTATGGCTACACCTTC. This translates into CASSPQGYGYTF.